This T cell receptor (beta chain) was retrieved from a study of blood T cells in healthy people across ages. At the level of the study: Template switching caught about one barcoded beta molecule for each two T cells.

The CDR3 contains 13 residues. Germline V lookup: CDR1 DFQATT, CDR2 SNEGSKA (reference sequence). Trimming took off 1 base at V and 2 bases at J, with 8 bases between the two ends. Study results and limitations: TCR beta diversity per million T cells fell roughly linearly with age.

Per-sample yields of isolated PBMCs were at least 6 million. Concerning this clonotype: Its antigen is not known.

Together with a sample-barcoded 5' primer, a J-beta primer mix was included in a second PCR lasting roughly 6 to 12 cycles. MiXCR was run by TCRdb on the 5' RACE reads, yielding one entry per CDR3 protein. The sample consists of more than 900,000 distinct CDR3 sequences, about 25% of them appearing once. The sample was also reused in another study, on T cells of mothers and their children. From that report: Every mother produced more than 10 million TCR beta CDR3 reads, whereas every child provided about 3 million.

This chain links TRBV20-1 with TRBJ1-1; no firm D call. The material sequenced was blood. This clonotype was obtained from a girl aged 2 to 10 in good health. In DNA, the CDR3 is TGCAGTGCTAGAGCATCCGACAACACTGAAGCTTTCTTT. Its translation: CSARASDNTEAFF.